This T cell receptor beta chain comes out of a study of T cell responses to AZD1222 COVID-19 vaccine. Study-level results: Unmutated variant regions reportedly attract nearly half of all spike-specific TCRs. Only a handful of individuals given AZD1222 were seropositive at baseline. Clonal diversity was possibly underestimated, and the donors were mostly white British, with more females.

V lost 4 bases, J lost 8 bases, and 20 bases lay in between. CDR1 MNHEY and CDR2 SVGEGT come from the germline V gene. There are 16 residues in the CDR3. Turning to this clone: Its target is unknown.

Sequenced by immunoSEQ multiplex PCR; TCRdb stores in-frame clones only, minus some. This sample has approximately 140,000 clones; about 90% occur once, and the top ten carry 4%. The clonotype comes from an adult who received the AZD1222 COVID-19 vaccine. The specimen comprised peripheral blood, sampled 28 days after the second AZD1222 dose. The rearrangement uses TRBV6-2 or TRBV6-3 and TRBJ1-4, with unresolved D. DNA for the CDR3: TGTGCCAGCAGTTTCAGTTCGGATGGGAGGAGGGAAAAACTGTTTTTT. It specifies CASSFSSDGRREKLFF.